Given below is one TCR beta chain in context. Its antigen remains unknown. The junction departs from the called germline gene at one end, perhaps through a read error. The data are from a study of cytomegalovirus exposure and HLA in healthy donors. Germline V gene sequence: CDR1 SQVTM, CDR2 ANQGSEA. This CDR3 is 11 amino acids long. General study findings and limits: Association of around 17,000 TCR beta sequences with HLA alleles was found at 0.05 false discovery rate in a later analysis.

Primers included in the PCR were 60 Vbeta and 13 Jbeta primers. The method was immunoSEQ multiplex PCR; TCRdb's version includes in-frame clones alone and lacks a portion of them. The sample gives about 43,000 clones, roughly 51% of which show up once; 6% is in the top ten. V usage is TRBV29-1 and J usage is TRBJ2-7; 9 bases are shared with TRBD2. The sequencing sample was made of PBMCs. This clonotype originated in a man in his 60s in good health and CMV-seronegative. Here the CDR3 DNA reads TGCAGCGTTGAAGATCTAGCGGGAAACTCTTTC. It codes for CSVEDLAGNSF.